This TCR beta chain is drawn from a study of blood T cell repertoires in COVID-19. Study in general: The study counted Cohort 3 donors as recovered given two negative PCRs, clearance, or symptom resolution. T cells, B-cell-depleted T cells, or PBMCs provided the cDNA or gDNA that served as material.

Germline V gene data show CDR1 as MGHRA and CDR2 as YSYEKL. The CDR3 spans 12 residues. The V end was cut by 1 base, the J end by 13 bases, with 8 bases between. In the original workflow: Quantification of nucleated cells was approximated via reference gene primer amplification. Only in-frame clones appear in the TCRdb table, and some are missing; sequencing was by immunoSEQ multiplex PCR. D and trimming were read from the DNA, whereas the V and J calls and clone size are those reported in that table. Of over 200,000 clones listed, 80% to 90% are singletons. The chain uses TRBV4-1 and TRBJ1-6; no clear D gene. The sequenced sample was PBMCs or T cells enriched from blood (not recorded which). The TCR sequence derives from a woman aged 45-65 years in a cohort exposed to, infected with or recovered from COVID-19 (not recorded which). The CDR3 coding sequence is TGCGCCAGCAGCCAAGGTTTATTGCCCCTCCACTTT. Its translation: CASSQGLLPLHF.